The TCR beta chain under discussion was sequenced for a study of blood T cells in healthy people across ages. The authors ran a second PCR of about 6 to 11 cycles using a sample-barcoded 5' primer and a J-beta primer mix. TCRdb re-derived calls from the 5' RACE reads in MiXCR, one entry per CDR3 protein. The table has under 750,000 distinct CDR3 sequences, around 48% seen once. In its sample, this clonotype was seen many times. Looked up from germline, CDR1 is SGHTA and CDR2 is FQGNSA. The CDR3 totals 13 residues. V was clipped by 5 bases and J by 2 bases, with 10 bases between them. V usage is TRBV7-2 and J usage is TRBJ2-7; D is ambiguous. Sequenced sample: blood. The TCR comes from a man aged 80 or over in good health. DNA of the CDR3: TGTGCCAGCAGCCCCCGAAGCCCCTACGAGCAGTACTTC. It specifies CASSPRSPYEQYF.